This passage covers 32 T cell receptor beta chains from one sample sequenced in a study of blood T cell repertoires in COVID-19 (dated by TCRdb to 2020 to 2022). Receptor amplification or capture employed the immunoSEQ multiplex PCR assay. TCRdb holds this immuneACCESS table with in-frame rearrangements only. Some clones are missing; in checked studies, unresolved V genes explain under half, and the rest has no known cause. This sample lists around 250,000 clones; over 70% were detected once. The ten biggest clones cover roughly 8.6% of the sample. What was sequenced was peripheral blood. These receptors all stem from a human donor in a cohort sampled during active COVID-19.

This chain uses TRBV6-1 with TRBJ2-1; tentatively, D is TRBD2 (6 bases). This CDR3 spans 16 amino acids. Germline CDR1 and CDR2: MNHNS and SASEGT. The V and J ends lost 2 bases and 0 bases respectively, with 11 bases between them. As DNA, the CDR3 is TGTGCCAGCAGTGAACGGCGGGGTAGCTCCTACAATGAGCAGTTCTTC. Translation gives CASSERRGSSYNEQFF.

The genes are TRBV5-1 and TRBJ1-1, with D perhaps TRBD1 (5 bases). Germline V CDR1 and CDR2: SGHRS, YFSETQ. The length of the CDR3 is 14 residues. V lost 0 bases and J 1 base, leaving 7 bases between the germline ends. The CDR3 loop is CASSLVGANTEAFF. Here the CDR3 DNA reads TGCGCCAGCAGCTTGGTAGGGGCGAACACTGAAGCTTTCTTT.

The chain has TRBV5-1 and TRBJ2-1; no clear D gene. CDR3 length equals 14 residues. The V gene lost 1 base and the J gene lost 9 bases, with 14 bases spanning the gap. Germline V gives CDR1 SGHRS, CDR2 YFSETQ. The CDR3 loop is CASSLLAERSEQFF. The CDR3 DNA reads TGCGCCAGCAGCTTGTTAGCCGAACGGAGTGAGCAGTTCTTC.

This clone was detected only a few times. The chain combines TRBV5-1 with TRBJ2-2; 10 nucleotides match TRBD2. The CDR3 covers 15 residues. Trimming at V came to 0 bases and at J to 4 bases, leaving 0 bases not matched to a gene. Germline V gene data show CDR1 as SGHRS and CDR2 as YFSETQ. Here the CDR3 DNA reads TGCGCCAGCAGCTTGGTAGCGGGAGGCACCGGGGAGCTGTTTTTT. Translation gives CASSLVAGGTGELFF.

The chain links TRBV5-1 to TRBJ2-7; either TRBD1 or TRBD2 may fit D (6 bases each). The CDR3 is 15 residues long. CDR1 is SGHRS and CDR2 is YFSETQ in the germline V gene. V lost 4 bases and J lost 2, with 16 bases in between. CDR3 in amino acids: CASSLGAGNAYEQYF. Here the CDR3 DNA reads TGCGCCAGCAGCCTGGGGGCGGGGAACGCCTACGAGCAGTACTTC.

The chain couples TRBV5-1 to TRBJ2-1; D uncertain. Germline CDR1 SGHRS, CDR2 YFSETQ. Trimming removed 0 bases at V and 4 bases at J, with 11 bases between. This CDR3 contains 15 residues. The CDR3 protein is CASSLAAPTYNEQFF. CDR3 DNA: TGCGCCAGCAGCTTGGCCGCTCCTACGTACAATGAGCAGTTCTTC.

This chain joins TRBV7-2 and TRBJ1-1; a possible D gene is TRBD1 (6 bases). Trimming took off 1 base at V and 4 bases at J, with 19 bases between the two ends. Germline V CDR1 and CDR2: SGHTA, FQGNSA. This CDR3 is built from 17 residues. The chain's CDR3 is CASSLVAGGAPSTEAFF. Written as DNA, the CDR3 is TGTGCCAGCAGCTTAGTTGCGGGGGGCGCCCCGTCCACTGAAGCTTTCTTT.

This rearrangement joins TRBV28 to TRBJ2-4, with D possibly being TRBD1 (6 bases). This CDR3 has 15 amino acids. V lost 4 bases to trimming and J lost 0 bases, with 10 bases between them. CDR1 is MDHEN, CDR2 SYDVKM, per germline. CDR3 in amino acids: CASSSGAGAKNIQYF. Here the CDR3 DNA reads TGTGCCAGCAGTTCAGGGGCGGGAGCCAAAAACATTCAGTACTTC.

This chain links TRBV11-2 with TRBJ1-4; 7 bases align to TRBD1. The V gene end was trimmed by 3 bases and the J gene end by 2 bases; junction bases not matched to a gene: 3. CDR1 is SGHAT, CDR2 FQNNGV, per germline. CDR3 length: 15 amino acids. Written as DNA, the CDR3 is TGTGCCAGCAGCTTCAGGGGGGTCACTAATGAAAAACTGTTTTTT. It codes for CASSFRGVTNEKLFF.

The chain uses TRBV29-1 and TRBJ2-3, with D tentatively TRBD2 (5 bases). The V gene's germline CDR1 is SQVTM and CDR2 ANQGSEA. The CDR3 totals 10 residues. The CDR3 here is CSGGTDTQYF. The CDR3 DNA follows: TGCAGTGGCGGGACAGATACGCAGTATTTT.

The chain carries TRBV2 and TRBJ2-7; the match to TRBD1 covers 7 bases. Germline CDR1 SNHLY, CDR2 FYNNEI. There are 14 residues in the CDR3. With V trimmed by 5 bases and J by 3 bases, 7 bases remained unmatched. This CDR3 reads CASSSQTGFYEQYF. CDR3 nucleotide sequence: TGTGCCAGCAGTTCCCAGACAGGGTTCTACGAGCAGTACTTC.

V and J are TRBV10-2 and TRBJ2-7; 9 positions agree with TRBD1. The CDR3 consists of 15 residues. CDR1 and CDR2 from the germline V gene are WSHSY and SAAADI. Trimming took 1 base from V and 2 from J; bases not matched to a gene: 3. DNA for the CDR3: TGCGCCAGCAGTGAGTGGGGACAGGGTGCCTACGAGCAGTACTTC. Amino acids: CASSEWGQGAYEQYF.

This sequence joins TRBV5-6 and TRBJ2-7; 7 bases align to TRBD1. Germline V CDR1 and CDR2: SGHDT, YYEEEE. CDR3 length equals 15 residues. With V trimmed by 2 bases and J by 3 bases, 8 bases remained unmatched. This chain's CDR3 is CASSFFPGQSYEQYF. DNA of the CDR3: TGTGCCAGCAGCTTTTTCCCGGGACAGAGCTACGAGCAGTACTTC.

The CDR3 DNA reads as TGTGCCAGTCGAAGACAGGGGTGGTTCGAGCAGTTCTTC. Translated: CASRRQGWFEQFF. The chain combines TRBV27 with TRBJ2-1; 8 nucleotides agree with TRBD1. V lost 9 bases to trimming and J lost 10 bases; unmatched junction nucleotides: 11. Germline V gene sequence: CDR1 MNHEY, CDR2 SMNVEV (reference sequence). There are 13 residues in the CDR3.

This chain uses TRBV6-6 with TRBJ2-6; no definite D call. The CDR3 totals 14 residues. CDR1 is MNHNY and CDR2 is SVGAGI in the germline V gene (reference sequence). Trimming left V 3 bases short and J 0 bases short, with 3 bases between. The CDR3 region is CASSYNSGANVLTF. The CDR3 nucleotides are TGTGCCAGCAGTTATAACTCTGGGGCCAACGTCCTGACTTTC.

The rearrangement joins TRBV7-9 to TRBJ2-2; 11 bases are shared with TRBD2. Germline values: CDR1 SEHNR, CDR2 FQNEAQ (reference sequence). J gave up 2 bases and V 5 bases, and 10 bases lay outside the gene matches. CDR3 length: 18 residues. The CDR3 spells CASSPTLAGGINTGELFF. Here the CDR3 DNA reads TGTGCCAGCAGCCCAACGCTAGCGGGGGGCATCAACACCGGGGAGCTGTTTTTT.

The chain employs TRBV7-2 and TRBJ2-3; 9 bases match TRBD2. The CDR3 sequence is 15 residues long. CDR1 SGHTA and CDR2 FQGNSA come from the germline V gene. V dropped 5 bases and J dropped 5; count of bases not matched to a gene: 8. The CDR3 bases are TGTGCCAGCAGCCCAGCGGGACTAGCTAGAGATACGCAGTATTTT. Protein sequence: CASSPAGLARDTQYF.

The V gene is TRBV7-9, the J gene TRBJ2-5, with 9 bases matching TRBD1. Germline-derived CDR1 and CDR2 are SEHNR and FQNEAQ (reference sequence). The CDR3 sequence is 18 residues long. Trimming at V came to 5 bases and at J to 4 bases, leaving 17 bases not matched to a gene. The chain's CDR3 is CASSKPVQGAVYGETQYF. The CDR3 bases are TGTGCCAGCAGCAAACCCGTACAGGGGGCGGTTTACGGAGAGACCCAGTACTTC.

The rearrangement uses TRBV7-9 and TRBJ1-1; no reliable D call. Germline V gene lookup returns CDR1 SEHNR and CDR2 FQNEAQ (reference sequence). This CDR3 is built from 12 residues. V lost 4 bases and J 1 base, leaving 4 bases between the germline ends. The CDR3 reads CASSSSNTEAFF. CDR3 nucleotides: TGTGCCAGCAGCTCCTCGAACACTGAAGCTTTCTTT.

The chain recombines TRBV2 with TRBJ1-2, with a possible D match to TRBD1 (5 bases). Between the trimmed V and J ends, which lost 7 bases and 0 bases, there was a span of 12 bases. Germline CDR1 is SNHLY and CDR2 is FYNNEI. The CDR3 runs 14 residues. Written as DNA, the CDR3 is TGTGCCAGCACGCCGGGGGTGACTAACTATGGCTACACCTTC. Its translation is CASTPGVTNYGYTF.

The CDR3 reads CSVDRLGAYGYTF. DNA of the CDR3: TGCAGCGTTGACAGGTTGGGGGCCTATGGCTACACCTTC. This chain connects TRBV29-1 to TRBJ1-2; perhaps TRBD1 as D (6 bases). Trimming cost V 3 bases and J 4 bases, with 12 bases left between them. Germline V gene data show CDR1 as SQVTM and CDR2 as ANQGSEA. The CDR3 spans 13 residues.

For the CDR3, the DNA is TGTGCCAGTACCCTCTCCGGGACAGGGGTCTCCTACGAGCAGTACTTC. Translated, it gives CASTLSGTGVSYEQYF. The chain carries TRBV19 and TRBJ2-7; 10 bases line up with TRBD1. The V and J ends lost 7 bases and 0 bases, in that order; junction bases with no gene match: 9. The CDR3 extends over 16 amino acids. CDR1 is LNHDA and CDR2 is SQIVND in the germline V gene (reference sequence).

The table lists this clone with a count of one. The rearrangement uses TRBV11-3 and TRBJ2-3, with TRBD2 identical over 7 bases. Unmatched junction bases numbered 2, after V lost 5 bases and J lost 0 bases. Germline CDR1 SGHNT, CDR2 YENEEA. The CDR3 covers 14 residues. The CDR3 coding sequence is TGTGCCAGCAGCAAGCGGGATAGCACAGATACGCAGTATTTT. This translates into CASSKRDSTDTQYF.

The V gene is TRBV4-3, the J gene TRBJ2-2; 14 bases line up with TRBD2. Germline CDR1 and CDR2: LGHNA and YSLEER. This CDR3 comprises 17 residues. V dropped 4 bases and J dropped 4; count of bases not matched to a gene: 5. The CDR3 is CASSPRTSGGFTGELFF. In nucleotides, the CDR3 is TGCGCCAGCAGCCCCCGGACTAGCGGGGGGTTCACCGGGGAGCTGTTTTTT.

V and J are TRBV7-3 and TRBJ2-1; TRBD2 agrees at 7 bases. The CDR3 has 15 amino acids. CDR1 and CDR2 (germline): SGHTA, FQGTGA. V shed 5 bases and J 5 bases; nucleotides not matched to a gene: 9. The DNA for the CDR3 is TGTGCCAGCAGCCCCACGGGGGGTCCAAACAATGAGCAGTTCTTC. Encoded protein: CASSPTGGPNNEQFF.

The chain has TRBV28 and TRBJ2-7; a weak D match, TRBD1 (5 bases). CDR1 and CDR2 from the germline V gene are MDHEN and SYDVKM. The CDR3 extends over 15 amino acids. The V end lost 7 bases, the J end lost 7 bases, and 23 bases lay between the germline ends. CDR3 sequence reads: CASIARGGYGWEQYF. CDR3 coding DNA: TGTGCCAGCATCGCAAGGGGTGGATACGGGTGGGAGCAGTACTTC.

The chain employs TRBV7-3 and TRBJ2-2, with D perhaps TRBD1 (5 bases). The CDR3 has 15 residues. Germline assignment: CDR1 SGHTA and CDR2 FQGTGA. Trimming stripped 5 bases from V and 3 bases from J, with 13 bases between. The CDR3 sequence is CASSTQGSDTGELFF. CDR3 nucleotide sequence: TGTGCCAGCAGCACCCAGGGTTCCGACACCGGGGAGCTGTTTTTT.

CDR3 in DNA: TGTGCCAGCAGCCTTGCAGGGGCCGGCTACAATGAGCAGTTCTTC. Amino acid sequence: CASSLAGAGYNEQFF. The chain links TRBV11-3 to TRBJ2-1; weak D call: TRBD1 (6 bases). Looked up from germline, CDR1 is SGHNT and CDR2 is YENEEA. Trimming cost V 5 bases and J 3 bases, with 14 bases left between them. CDR3 length: 15 residues.

The chain joins TRBV5-8 to TRBJ2-7; TRBD1 aligns across 7 bases. The CDR3 runs to 14 residues. J lost 2 bases, V lost 4 bases, and 6 bases had no gene match. Germline lookup yields CDR1 SGHTS and CDR2 YDEGEE. The chain's CDR3 is CASSIGTVTYEQYF. In DNA form, the CDR3 reads TGTGCCAGCAGCATAGGGACAGTTACCTACGAGCAGTACTTC.

This clone was detected once. V usage is TRBV7-8 and J usage is TRBJ2-5, with TRBD2 matching over 11 bases. Germline assignment: CDR1 SGHVS and CDR2 FQNEAQ. V shed 4 bases and J 5 bases; nucleotides not matched to a gene: 12. The CDR3 spans 17 residues. For the CDR3, the DNA is TGTGCCAGCAGCTCGGTTATAGCGGGAGGGTCTTATGAGACCCAGTACTTC. Amino acids: CASSSVIAGGSYETQYF.

The V and J genes are TRBV19 and TRBJ2-3, with D possibly being TRBD2 (6 bases). V lost 8 bases and J lost 3, with 12 bases in between. The germline CDR1 and CDR2 sequences are LNHDA and SQIVND (reference sequence). This CDR3 is 13 amino acids long. In DNA, the CDR3 is TGTGCCAGTGGCTTCGGGGGAACAGATACGCAGTATTTT. As protein: CASGFGGTDTQYF.

The chain employs TRBV11-2 and TRBJ2-1, with 8 bases identical to TRBD2. Germline assignment: CDR1 SGHAT and CDR2 FQNNGV. The CDR3 has 16 residues. V dropped 5 bases and J dropped 7; count of bases not matched to a gene: 13. Written as DNA, the CDR3 is TGTGCCAGCAGCCCTAGTGGTAGCGGGAAAAGGAATGAGCAGTTCTTC. Amino acid sequence: CASSPSGSGKRNEQFF.